The rows below give T cell receptor beta chains drawn from one sample of a study of blood T cell repertoires in COVID-19. This table comes from immunoSEQ multiplex PCR, and its TCRdb copy is limited to in-frame clones, with some not included. The table records around 270,000 clones, about 87% of them present only once. The sequenced sample was peripheral blood. Receptors were obtained from an older woman with COVID-19, enrolled during active disease. The CDR3 runs from the conserved cysteine through the conserved F or W.

TRBJ2-1,TRBV6-4,CASSDGRSSGNEQFF
TRBJ1-4,TRBV9,CASSVGGGGGDGKLFF
TRBJ2-1,TRBV6-2/TRBV6-3,CASSYPGLAGNEQFF
TRBJ2-5,TRBV24-1,CATSDHGTAKETQYF
TRBJ2-7,TRBV19,CASSIGLSYEQYF
TRBJ2-1,TRBV7-3,CASSLIPGRGGAGNEQFF
TRBJ2-5,TRBV24-1,CATSGDRPQETQYF
TRBJ2-7,TRBV19,CASSMSLGASYEQYF
TRBJ2-3,TRBV5-1,CASSWTGRTDTQYF
TRBJ1-2,TRBV5-6,CASSLVGGTFGYTF
TRBJ2-1,TRBV9,CASSRSGSSYNEQFF
TRBJ1-5,TRBV19,CASSTRDTGQPQHF
TRBJ2-7,TRBV6-5,CASSYSRHNYEQYF
TRBJ2-2,TRBV11-2,CASSLSGELFF
TRBJ2-1,TRBV5-1,CASSLMGTGFVEQFF
TRBJ2-3,TRBV5-1,CASSSGLGYTDTQYF
TRBJ1-4,TRBV28,CASSSTGAFNEKLFF
TRBJ2-3,TRBV28,CASSFSAPDTQYF
TRBJ2-1,TRBV5-4,CASSSGSYNEQFF
TRBJ1-2,TRBV5-1,CASRVNRDYGYTF
TRBJ1-1,TRBV2,CASSEVRGSTEAFF
TRBJ2-7,TRBV19,CASRRAGSYEQYF